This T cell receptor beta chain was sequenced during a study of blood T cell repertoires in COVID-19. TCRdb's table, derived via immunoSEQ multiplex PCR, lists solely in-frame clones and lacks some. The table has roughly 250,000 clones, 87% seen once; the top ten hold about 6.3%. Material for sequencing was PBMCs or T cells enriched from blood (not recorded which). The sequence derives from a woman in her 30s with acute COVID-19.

The CDR3 region has the DNA TGTGCCAGCAGTAGGGGTTCCTACAATGAGCAGTTCTTC. Its translation: CASSRGSYNEQFF. J is TRBJ2-1 and V is TRBV27; D is perhaps TRBD1 (5 bases). Trimming left V 5 bases short and J 1 base short, with 6 bases between. CDR3 length: 13 residues. Germline V CDR1 and CDR2: MNHEY, SMNVEV (reference sequence).